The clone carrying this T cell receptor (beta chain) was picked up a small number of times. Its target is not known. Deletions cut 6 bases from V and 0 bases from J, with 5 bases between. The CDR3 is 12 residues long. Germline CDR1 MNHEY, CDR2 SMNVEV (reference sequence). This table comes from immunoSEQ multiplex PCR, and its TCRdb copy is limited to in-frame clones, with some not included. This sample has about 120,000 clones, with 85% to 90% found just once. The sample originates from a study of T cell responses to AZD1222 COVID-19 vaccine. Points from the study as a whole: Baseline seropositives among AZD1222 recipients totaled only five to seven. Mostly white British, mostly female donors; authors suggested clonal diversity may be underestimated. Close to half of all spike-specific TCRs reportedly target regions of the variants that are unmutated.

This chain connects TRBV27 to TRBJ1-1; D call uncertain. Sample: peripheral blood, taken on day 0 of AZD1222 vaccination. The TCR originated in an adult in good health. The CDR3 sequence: CASRSVNTEAFF. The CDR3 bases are TGTGCCAGCAGATCGGTGAACACTGAAGCTTTCTTT.